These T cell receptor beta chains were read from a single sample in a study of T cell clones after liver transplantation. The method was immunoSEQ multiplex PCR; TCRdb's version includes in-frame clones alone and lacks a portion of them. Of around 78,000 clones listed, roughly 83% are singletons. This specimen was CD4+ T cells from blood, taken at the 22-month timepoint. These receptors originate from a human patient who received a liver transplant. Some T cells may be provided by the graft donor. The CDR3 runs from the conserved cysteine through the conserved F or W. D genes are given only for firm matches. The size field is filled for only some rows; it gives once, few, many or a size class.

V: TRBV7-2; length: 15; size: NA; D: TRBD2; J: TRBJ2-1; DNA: TGTGCCAGCAGCTTAGCCAGGACTAGCTACAATGAGCAGTTCTTC; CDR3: CASSLARTSYNEQFF
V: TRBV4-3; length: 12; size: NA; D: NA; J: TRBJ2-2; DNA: TGCGCCAGCAGCCTAAACACCGGGGAGCTGTTTTTT; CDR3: CASSLNTGELFF
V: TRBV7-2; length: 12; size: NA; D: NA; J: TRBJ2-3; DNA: TGTGCCAGCAGCCTCCACACAGATACGCAGTATTTT; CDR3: CASSLHTDTQYF
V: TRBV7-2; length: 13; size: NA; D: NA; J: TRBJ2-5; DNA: TGTGCCAGCAGCCCAGGACCGCTGGAGACCCAGTACTTC; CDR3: CASSPGPLETQYF
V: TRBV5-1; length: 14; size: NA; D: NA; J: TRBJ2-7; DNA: TGCGCCAGCAGCATAGGACAGATGTACTACGAGCAGTACTTC; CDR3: CASSIGQMYYEQYF
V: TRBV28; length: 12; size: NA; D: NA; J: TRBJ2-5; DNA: TGTGCCAGCAGTCTTACGAGGGAGACCCAGTACTTC; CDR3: CASSLTRETQYF
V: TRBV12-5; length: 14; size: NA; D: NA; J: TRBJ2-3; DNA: TGTGCTAGTGGTTTGTCCTCGACAGCTGGGACGCAGTATTTT; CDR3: CASGLSSTAGTQYF
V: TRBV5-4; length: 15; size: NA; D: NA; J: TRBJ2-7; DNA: TGTGCCAGCAGCCCCGGGACGGATCGTCCTACACAGCAGTACTTC; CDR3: CASSPGTDRPTQQYF
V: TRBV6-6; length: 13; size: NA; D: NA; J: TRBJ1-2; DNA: TGTGCCAGCAGTTACGGTGGTGGTTATGGCTACACCTTC; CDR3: CASSYGGGYGYTF
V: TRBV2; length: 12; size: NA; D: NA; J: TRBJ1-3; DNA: TGTGCCGGGAGGGTGGGTGGAAACACCATATATTTT; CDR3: CAGRVGGNTIYF
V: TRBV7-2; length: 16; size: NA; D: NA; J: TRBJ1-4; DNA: TGTGCCAGCAGCCCCGAGGGCGGGGGCGTTCGTGAAAAACTGTTTTTT; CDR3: CASSPEGGGVREKLFF
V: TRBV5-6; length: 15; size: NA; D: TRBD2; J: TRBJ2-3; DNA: TGTGCCAGCAGCTCTACGACTAGCGGGAGAAATACGCAGTATTTT; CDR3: CASSSTTSGRNTQYF
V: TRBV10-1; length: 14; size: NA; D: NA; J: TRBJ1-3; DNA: TGCGCCAGCAGTGAGATATATCAAGAGCACACCATATATTTT; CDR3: CASSEIYQEHTIYF
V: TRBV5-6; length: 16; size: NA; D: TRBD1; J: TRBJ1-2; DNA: TGTGCCAGCAGCCCCCCCCACCGGGACAGCCTCTATGGCTACACCTTC; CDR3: CASSPPHRDSLYGYTF
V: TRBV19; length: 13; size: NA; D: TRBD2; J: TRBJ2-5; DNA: TGTGCCAGTAGTAGGGGGGGTGGAGAGACCCAGTACTTC; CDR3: CASSRGGGETQYF
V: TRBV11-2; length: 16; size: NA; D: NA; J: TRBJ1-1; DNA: TGTGCCAGCAGCTTAGCTGTTGGGGGGATGAACACTGAAGCTTTCTTT; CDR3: CASSLAVGGMNTEAFF
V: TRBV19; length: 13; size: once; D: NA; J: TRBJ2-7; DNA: TGTGCCAGTAGTCTAAAGGCAACGGACGAGCAGTACTTC; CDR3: CASSLKATDEQYF
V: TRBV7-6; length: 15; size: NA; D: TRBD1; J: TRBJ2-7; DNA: TGTGCCAGCAGCCCCGGGACAGGGAACCTCTACGAGCAGTACTTC; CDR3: CASSPGTGNLYEQYF
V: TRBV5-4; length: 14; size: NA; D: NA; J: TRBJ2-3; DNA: TGTGCCAGCAGCATGAGCGGAGTGGCAGATACGCAGTATTTT; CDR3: CASSMSGVADTQYF
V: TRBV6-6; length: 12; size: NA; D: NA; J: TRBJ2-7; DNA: TGTGCCAGCAGCGAAACAGGGTACGAGCAGTACTTC; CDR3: CASSETGYEQYF
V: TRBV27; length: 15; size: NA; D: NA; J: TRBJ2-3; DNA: TGTGCCAGCAGTTTATCATCTAGCGGCACAGATACGCAGTATTTT; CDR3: CASSLSSSGTDTQYF
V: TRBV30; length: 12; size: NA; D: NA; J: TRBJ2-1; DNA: TGTGCCTGGACCGGCAACTACAATGAGCAGTTCTTC; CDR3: CAWTGNYNEQFF
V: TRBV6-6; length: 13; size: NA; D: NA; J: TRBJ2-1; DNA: TGTGCCAGCAGTTACTCAAGTACCAATGAGCAGTTCTTC; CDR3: CASSYSSTNEQFF
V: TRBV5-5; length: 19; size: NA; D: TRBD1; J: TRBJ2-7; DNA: TGTGCCAGCAGCTGGGGCATACAGGGGGGTATGGGCGCCACCTACGAGCAGTACTTC; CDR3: CASSWGIQGGMGATYEQYF
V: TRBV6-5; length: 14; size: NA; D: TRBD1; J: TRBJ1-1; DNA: TGTGCCAGCAGGTATAACAGGGGAGGTGCTGAAGCTTTCTTT; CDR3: CASRYNRGGAEAFF
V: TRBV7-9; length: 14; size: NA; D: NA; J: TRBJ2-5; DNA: TGTGCCAGCAGCTTAGGGGACACCCAAGAGACCCAGTACTTC; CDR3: CASSLGDTQETQYF
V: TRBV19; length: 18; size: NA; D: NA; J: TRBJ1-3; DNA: TGTGCCACCGATCGCCTGTGGAAAACTACGCACTCTGGAAACACCATATATTTT; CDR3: CATDRLWKTTHSGNTIYF
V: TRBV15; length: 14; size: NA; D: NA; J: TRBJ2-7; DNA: TGTGCCACCAGCAGAGATCGCAGGGGAATAAACCGGTACTTC; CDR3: CATSRDRRGINRYF
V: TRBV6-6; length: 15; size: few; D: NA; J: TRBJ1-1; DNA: TGTGCCAGCAGTTCGATTAGGGTCGATAGCACTGAAGCTTTCTTT; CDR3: CASSSIRVDSTEAFF
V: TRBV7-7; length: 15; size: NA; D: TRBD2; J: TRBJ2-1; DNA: TGTGCCAGCAGCGGAACTAGCGGGGGGGCTAGCGAGCAGTTCTTC; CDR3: CASSGTSGGASEQFF
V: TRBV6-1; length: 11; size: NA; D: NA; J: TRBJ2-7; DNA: TGTGCCAGCAGTGCAACGTACGAGCAGTACTTC; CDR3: CASSATYEQYF
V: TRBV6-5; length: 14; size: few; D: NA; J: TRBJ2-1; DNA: TGTGCCAGCAGTTACTCGAGCCGAGGAGGTGAGCAGTTCTTC; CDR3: CASSYSSRGGEQFF
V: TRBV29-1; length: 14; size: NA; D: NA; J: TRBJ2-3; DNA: TGCAGCACAGGAGGGGGACTTAACACAGATACGCAGTATTTT; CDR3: CSTGGGLNTDTQYF
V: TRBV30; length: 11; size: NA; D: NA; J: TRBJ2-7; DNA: TGTGCCTGGAGGCGGTCCTACGAGCAGTACTTC; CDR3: CAWRRSYEQYF
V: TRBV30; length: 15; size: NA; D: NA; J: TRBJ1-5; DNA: TGTGCCTGGAGTGTAGACGGGAGAAGCAATCAGCCCCAGCATTTT; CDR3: CAWSVDGRSNQPQHF
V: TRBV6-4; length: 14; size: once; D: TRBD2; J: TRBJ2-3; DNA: TGTGCCAGCAGTGACCGGGGGGGCCTTGATACGCAGTATTTT; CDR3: CASSDRGGLDTQYF
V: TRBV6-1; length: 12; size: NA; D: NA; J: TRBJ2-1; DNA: TGTGCCAGCAGTGAAGATCGGAATGAGCAGTTCTTC; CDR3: CASSEDRNEQFF
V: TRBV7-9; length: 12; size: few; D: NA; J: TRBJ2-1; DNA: TGTGCCAGCAGTAAAGGGGATAATGAGCAGTTCTTC; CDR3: CASSKGDNEQFF
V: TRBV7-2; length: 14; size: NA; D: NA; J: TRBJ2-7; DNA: TGTGCCAGCAGCTTAGATATCGGCCCCTACGAGCAGTACTTC; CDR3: CASSLDIGPYEQYF
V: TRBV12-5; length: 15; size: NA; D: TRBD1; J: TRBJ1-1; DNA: TGTGCTAGTGGTTCCCAGGGGGCTACCTCCCCTGAAGCTTTCTTT; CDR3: CASGSQGATSPEAFF
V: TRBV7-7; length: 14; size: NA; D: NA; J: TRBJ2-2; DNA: TGTGCCAGCAGCCATGGACAGTCCACCGGGGAGCTGTTTTTT; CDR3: CASSHGQSTGELFF
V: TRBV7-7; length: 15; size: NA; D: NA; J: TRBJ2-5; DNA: TGTGCCAGCAGCTTGGATAAGGGTCCGAGCGAGACCCAGTACTTC; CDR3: CASSLDKGPSETQYF
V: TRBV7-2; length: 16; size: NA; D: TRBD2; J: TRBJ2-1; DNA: TGTGCCAGCAGCGGTTTGAGGACTAGATCCTCCAATGAGCAGTTCTTC; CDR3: CASSGLRTRSSNEQFF
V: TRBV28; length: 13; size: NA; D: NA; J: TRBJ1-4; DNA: TGTGCCAGCAGTCTGGGCCAGCCGAGAAAACTGTTTTTT; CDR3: CASSLGQPRKLFF
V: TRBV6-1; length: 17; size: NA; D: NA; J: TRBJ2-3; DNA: TGTGCCAGCAGTGCCCGCTTGATATGGGGGGGCAAAGATACGCAGTATTTT; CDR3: CASSARLIWGGKDTQYF
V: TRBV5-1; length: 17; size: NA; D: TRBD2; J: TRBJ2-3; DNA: TGCGCCAGCAGCACGGAACCGGGACTAGCGTTACCAGATACGCAGTATTTT; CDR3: CASSTEPGLALPDTQYF
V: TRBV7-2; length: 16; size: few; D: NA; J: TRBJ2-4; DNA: TGTGCCAGCAGCCCCCAACCTGGACTAGCCAAAAACATTCAGTACTTC; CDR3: CASSPQPGLAKNIQYF
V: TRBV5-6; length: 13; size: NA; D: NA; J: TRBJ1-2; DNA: TGTGCCAGCAGCCCCGGACAGAGCTATGGCTACACCTTC; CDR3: CASSPGQSYGYTF
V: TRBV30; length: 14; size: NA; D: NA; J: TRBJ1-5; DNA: TGTGCCTGGAGTTCGCTGCGGTCACCTCAGCCCCAGCATTTT; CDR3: CAWSSLRSPQPQHF